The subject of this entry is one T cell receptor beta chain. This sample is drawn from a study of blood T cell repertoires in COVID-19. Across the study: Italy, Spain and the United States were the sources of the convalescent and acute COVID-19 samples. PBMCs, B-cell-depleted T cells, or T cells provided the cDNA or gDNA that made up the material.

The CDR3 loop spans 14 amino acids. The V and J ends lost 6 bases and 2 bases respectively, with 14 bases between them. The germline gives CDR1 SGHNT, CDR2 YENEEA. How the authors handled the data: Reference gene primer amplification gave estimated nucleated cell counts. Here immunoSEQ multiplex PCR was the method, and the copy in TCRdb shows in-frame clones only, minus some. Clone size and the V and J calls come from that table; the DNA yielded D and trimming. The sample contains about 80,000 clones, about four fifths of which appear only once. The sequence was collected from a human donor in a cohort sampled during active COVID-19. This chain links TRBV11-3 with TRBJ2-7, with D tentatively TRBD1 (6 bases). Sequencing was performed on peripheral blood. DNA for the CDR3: TGTGCCAGCAGACCCCAGGGGTTCGCCTACGAGCAGTACTTC. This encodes CASRPQGFAYEQYF. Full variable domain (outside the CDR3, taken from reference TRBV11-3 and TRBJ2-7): EAGVVQSPRYKIIEKKQPVAFWCNPISGHNTLYWYLQNLGQGPELLIRYENEEAVDDSQLPKDRFSAERLKGVDSTLKIQPAELGDSAVYLCASRPQGFAYEQYFGPGTRLTVT.